The rows below give T cell receptor beta chains drawn from one sample of a study of pediatric ulcerative colitis. Sequenced by immunoSEQ multiplex PCR; TCRdb stores in-frame clones only, minus some. The table includes about 34,000 clones, roughly 70% detected once. Source material: gut tissue. The receptors were gathered from a boy between 10 and 17 years old with severe ulcerative colitis. Both conserved end residues are part of each CDR3. Each record gives: D gene, clone size, J gene, V gene, CDR3 DNA, CDR3 protein. D genes are given only for firm matches. Not every row has a clone size; where given, it reads once, few, many or a size class.

D gene: TRBD1
clone size: -
J gene: TRBJ2-3
V gene: TRBV5-1
CDR3 DNA: TGCGCCAGCAGCTTCTCCCGGGACAGGGACACAGATACGCAGTATTTT
CDR3 protein: CASSFSRDRDTDTQYF

D gene: -
clone size: few
J gene: TRBJ1-5
V gene: TRBV25-1
CDR3 DNA: TGTGCCAGTCGCGGACAGAGCAATCAGCCCCAGCATTTT
CDR3 protein: CASRGQSNQPQHF

D gene: -
clone size: -
J gene: TRBJ1-3
V gene: TRBV5-1
CDR3 DNA: TGCGCCAGCAGCCTGCGGTTAGGTACCTCTGGAAACACCATATATTTT
CDR3 protein: CASSLRLGTSGNTIYF

D gene: TRBD2
clone size: -
J gene: TRBJ2-1
V gene: TRBV11-3
CDR3 DNA: TGTGCCAGCAGCCCACTAGCGGGGGGGAACAATGAGCAGTTCTTC
CDR3 protein: CASSPLAGGNNEQFF

D gene: TRBD2
clone size: -
J gene: TRBJ2-7
V gene: TRBV18
CDR3 DNA: TGTGCCAGCTCACCAGTAGGGGAGGGTGAGCAGTACTTC
CDR3 protein: CASSPVGEGEQYF

D gene: TRBD1
clone size: -
J gene: TRBJ2-7
V gene: TRBV27
CDR3 DNA: TGTGCCAGCAGTGACTGGGACAGCCTCTACGAGCAGTACTTC
CDR3 protein: CASSDWDSLYEQYF

D gene: -
clone size: -
J gene: TRBJ1-5
V gene: TRBV28
CDR3 DNA: TGTGCCAGCAGTTTTATAAGAAATCAGCCCCAGCATTTT
CDR3 protein: CASSFIRNQPQHF

D gene: -
clone size: -
J gene: TRBJ1-5
V gene: TRBV12-5
CDR3 DNA: TGTGCTAGTGGTGGGGACGGTAGCAATCAGCCCCAGCATTTT
CDR3 protein: CASGGDGSNQPQHF

D gene: -
clone size: -
J gene: TRBJ1-1
V gene: TRBV7-9
CDR3 DNA: TGTGCCAGCACTCTGGAGGGGAACACTGAAGCTTTCTTT
CDR3 protein: CASTLEGNTEAFF

D gene: -
clone size: -
J gene: TRBJ1-1
V gene: TRBV6-5
CDR3 DNA: TGTGCCAGCAGTTACTCAAGGGGGGGAGCGACTGAAGCTTTCTTT
CDR3 protein: CASSYSRGGATEAFF

D gene: -
clone size: -
J gene: TRBJ2-3
V gene: TRBV5-1
CDR3 DNA: TGCGCCAGCAGTTATGCGGGTCGCACAGATACGCAGTATTTT
CDR3 protein: CASSYAGRTDTQYF

D gene: TRBD1
clone size: once
J gene: TRBJ1-2
V gene: TRBV28
CDR3 DNA: TGTGCCAGCAGTTCGAAAGATCGACAGGGAATCGACTATGGCTACACCTTC
CDR3 protein: CASSSKDRQGIDYGYTF

D gene: -
clone size: -
J gene: TRBJ1-1
V gene: TRBV2
CDR3 DNA: TGTGCCAGCCTCACAGGGATCAACACTGAAGCTTTCTTT
CDR3 protein: CASLTGINTEAFF

D gene: -
clone size: -
J gene: TRBJ2-3
V gene: TRBV28
CDR3 DNA: TGTGCCAGCACCACCCCGCGTTGGACGTATACGCAGTATTTT
CDR3 protein: CASTTPRWTYTQYF

D gene: -
clone size: few
J gene: TRBJ2-1
V gene: TRBV30
CDR3 DNA: TGTGCCTGGAGTAAGGGCGGGTTATACAATGAGCAGTTCTTC
CDR3 protein: CAWSKGGLYNEQFF

D gene: TRBD1
clone size: -
J gene: TRBJ1-5
V gene: TRBV6-5
CDR3 DNA: TGTGCCAGCAGAGGCGACAGGGGAAATCAGCCCCAGCATTTT
CDR3 protein: CASRGDRGNQPQHF

D gene: -
clone size: once
J gene: TRBJ2-7
V gene: TRBV10-2
CDR3 DNA: TGCGCCAGCAGGACCTCCTACGAGCAGTACTTC
CDR3 protein: CASRTSYEQYF

D gene: TRBD1
clone size: once
J gene: TRBJ1-1
V gene: TRBV4-2
CDR3 DNA: TGTGCCAGCAGCCAAGATTTCGGGACAGGGGGCGCAAACACTGAAGCTTTCTTT
CDR3 protein: CASSQDFGTGGANTEAFF

D gene: TRBD2
clone size: -
J gene: TRBJ2-4
V gene: TRBV19
CDR3 DNA: TGTGCCAGTAGGCGGGGGGTCCTAGCCAAAAACATTCAGTACTTC
CDR3 protein: CASRRGVLAKNIQYF

D gene: TRBD1
clone size: -
J gene: TRBJ2-7
V gene: TRBV6-5
CDR3 DNA: TGTGCCAGCAGTTACTCGATGGGACAGGGATTTTACGAGCAGTACTTC
CDR3 protein: CASSYSMGQGFYEQYF

D gene: -
clone size: -
J gene: TRBJ1-1
V gene: TRBV19
CDR3 DNA: TGTGCCAGCCGACAGACCTTGAACACTGAAGCTTTCTTT
CDR3 protein: CASRQTLNTEAFF

D gene: -
clone size: -
J gene: TRBJ2-7
V gene: TRBV18
CDR3 DNA: TGTGCCAGCTCCGCTCTTTCCGACGAGCAGTACTTC
CDR3 protein: CASSALSDEQYF

D gene: -
clone size: -
J gene: TRBJ2-5
V gene: TRBV6-1
CDR3 DNA: TGTGCCAGCAGTGGAAGTCAAGAGACCCAGTACTTC
CDR3 protein: CASSGSQETQYF

D gene: -
clone size: -
J gene: TRBJ1-1
V gene: TRBV11-1
CDR3 DNA: TGTGCCAGCAGCTTGTATGTGCAACTGAACACTGAAGCTTTCTTT
CDR3 protein: CASSLYVQLNTEAFF

D gene: TRBD2
clone size: -
J gene: TRBJ2-1
V gene: TRBV30
CDR3 DNA: TGTGCCGCGGGGGAGAGCTCCTACAATGAGCAGTTCTTC
CDR3 protein: CAAGESSYNEQFF

D gene: -
clone size: -
J gene: TRBJ2-1
V gene: TRBV11-2
CDR3 DNA: TGTGCCAGCAGCTTAATCTCCCAGGATGAGCAGTTCTTC
CDR3 protein: CASSLISQDEQFF

D gene: TRBD2
clone size: -
J gene: TRBJ2-7
V gene: TRBV29-1
CDR3 DNA: TGCAGCGTTGGGCACGTCGGTGGGGGGGATTCGAGCTCCTACGAGCAGTACTTC
CDR3 protein: CSVGHVGGGDSSSYEQYF

D gene: -
clone size: few
J gene: TRBJ1-4
V gene: TRBV12-5
CDR3 DNA: TGTGCTAGTGGTTCCCCCCATGGGGGGGCGAATGAAAAACTGTTTTTT
CDR3 protein: CASGSPHGGANEKLFF

D gene: -
clone size: -
J gene: TRBJ2-1
V gene: TRBV9
CDR3 DNA: TGTGCCAGCAGCGGACAGATTTACAATGAGCAGTTCTTC
CDR3 protein: CASSGQIYNEQFF

D gene: -
clone size: -
J gene: TRBJ1-1
V gene: TRBV2
CDR3 DNA: TGTGCCAGCAATCCGACAGTGAACACTGAAGCTTTCTTT
CDR3 protein: CASNPTVNTEAFF

D gene: -
clone size: -
J gene: TRBJ1-6
V gene: TRBV7-2
CDR3 DNA: TGTGCCAGCAGCTTAGCGTATACAGGGATGAGGGCACCCCTCCACTTT
CDR3 protein: CASSLAYTGMRAPLHF

D gene: -
clone size: -
J gene: TRBJ1-2
V gene: TRBV11-2
CDR3 DNA: TGTGCCAGCAGCTTGGCAGTCCGGGAAGGCTACACCTTC
CDR3 protein: CASSLAVREGYTF

D gene: -
clone size: -
J gene: TRBJ1-1
V gene: TRBV6-6
CDR3 DNA: TGTGCCAGTGGGAGGGCAAACACTGAAGCTTTCTTT
CDR3 protein: CASGRANTEAFF

D gene: -
clone size: once
J gene: TRBJ1-2
V gene: TRBV5-8
CDR3 DNA: TGTGCCAGCAGCTTGCGGCGGAGTACTAACTATGGCTACACCTTC
CDR3 protein: CASSLRRSTNYGYTF

D gene: TRBD1
clone size: -
J gene: TRBJ1-5
V gene: TRBV28
CDR3 DNA: TGTGCCAGCGGGACAGGGGGCACTCAGCCCCAGCATTTT
CDR3 protein: CASGTGGTQPQHF

D gene: -
clone size: -
J gene: TRBJ2-7
V gene: TRBV6-1
CDR3 DNA: TGTGCCAGCAGGTCTTATTACGAGCAGTACTTC
CDR3 protein: CASRSYYEQYF

D gene: -
clone size: -
J gene: TRBJ1-2
V gene: TRBV5-6
CDR3 DNA: TGTGCCAGCAGCTCCCGCGGGGCAAGTGTATATGGCTACACCTTC
CDR3 protein: CASSSRGASVYGYTF

D gene: -
clone size: -
J gene: TRBJ2-5
V gene: TRBV19
CDR3 DNA: TGTGCCAGTAGTCAGGGGTACCAAGAGACCCAGTACTTC
CDR3 protein: CASSQGYQETQYF

D gene: -
clone size: -
J gene: TRBJ2-1
V gene: TRBV11-2
CDR3 DNA: TGTGCCAGCAGCTTATTTCTCGGTGATGAGCAGTTCTTC
CDR3 protein: CASSLFLGDEQFF

D gene: -
clone size: -
J gene: TRBJ1-3
V gene: TRBV16
CDR3 DNA: TGTGCCAGCAGCCCTTCTCTGCAAAACACCATATATTTT
CDR3 protein: CASSPSLQNTIYF

D gene: -
clone size: -
J gene: TRBJ2-2
V gene: TRBV9
CDR3 DNA: TGTGCCAGCAGCGTAGCAAATGGGATCGCCGGGGAGCTGTTTTTT
CDR3 protein: CASSVANGIAGELFF

D gene: -
clone size: -
J gene: TRBJ2-1
V gene: TRBV10-2
CDR3 DNA: TGCGCCAGCAGTGAGGGACTACGCAATGAGCAGTTCTTC
CDR3 protein: CASSEGLRNEQFF

D gene: -
clone size: medium-sized
J gene: TRBJ2-7
V gene: TRBV2
CDR3 DNA: TGTGCCAGCAGTGAAGCGGGAGACTGGGAGCAGTACTTC
CDR3 protein: CASSEAGDWEQYF

D gene: -
clone size: -
J gene: TRBJ2-1
V gene: TRBV19
CDR3 DNA: TGTGCCAGTAGTATAGATGCAGGGACGAGGGTAAATGAGCAGTTCTTC
CDR3 protein: CASSIDAGTRVNEQFF

D gene: -
clone size: -
J gene: TRBJ1-1
V gene: TRBV5-1
CDR3 DNA: TGCGCCAGCAGCTTGGATTTCAGGAGGACTGAAGCTTTCTTT
CDR3 protein: CASSLDFRRTEAFF

D gene: -
clone size: -
J gene: TRBJ1-5
V gene: TRBV7-3
CDR3 DNA: TGTGCCAGCAGCTCCGTCGGTAATCAGCCCCAGCATTTT
CDR3 protein: CASSSVGNQPQHF

D gene: -
clone size: -
J gene: TRBJ1-2
V gene: TRBV9
CDR3 DNA: TGTGCCAGCAGCGTAGCTGAGAGGCTCGGGGTACGTGGCTACACCTTC
CDR3 protein: CASSVAERLGVRGYTF

D gene: -
clone size: -
J gene: TRBJ1-1
V gene: TRBV5-4
CDR3 DNA: TGTGCCAGCAGCTTGGTAGACGTGGACGAGGCTTTCTTT
CDR3 protein: CASSLVDVDEAFF

D gene: TRBD2
clone size: -
J gene: TRBJ2-1
V gene: TRBV4-1
CDR3 DNA: TGCGCCAGCAGCCAATGGTTCGGACTAGTGAGAAATGAGCAGTTCTTC
CDR3 protein: CASSQWFGLVRNEQFF

D gene: -
clone size: -
J gene: TRBJ2-5
V gene: TRBV28
CDR3 DNA: TGTGCCAGCAGTTTCAGGTTCGGGGAGACCCAGTACTTC
CDR3 protein: CASSFRFGETQYF

D gene: -
clone size: once
J gene: TRBJ1-2
V gene: TRBV10-2
CDR3 DNA: TGCGCCAGCAGTGGTGGGTTCTGGGGTTCTCGAAGGGGGAGCTATGGCTACACCTTC
CDR3 protein: CASSGGFWGSRRGSYGYTF

D gene: -
clone size: once
J gene: TRBJ1-5
V gene: TRBV19
CDR3 DNA: TGTGCCAGTAGTATCACAAACCAAGGACCGTATGCCCCCCAGCCCCAGCATTTT
CDR3 protein: CASSITNQGPYAPQPQHF

D gene: -
clone size: -
J gene: TRBJ1-5
V gene: TRBV5-6
CDR3 DNA: TGTGCCAGCAGCTTGAGGCAGGGGAGCAATCAGCCCCAGCATTTT
CDR3 protein: CASSLRQGSNQPQHF

D gene: -
clone size: once
J gene: TRBJ1-2
V gene: TRBV6-5
CDR3 DNA: TGTGCCAGCAGAGCTGCTTCGGACAGCTATGGCTACACCTTC
CDR3 protein: CASRAASDSYGYTF

D gene: -
clone size: -
J gene: TRBJ1-5
V gene: TRBV28
CDR3 DNA: TGTGCCAGCAGTGGGGGAATGGGGGGACCCCAGCATTTT
CDR3 protein: CASSGGMGGPQHF

D gene: TRBD2
clone size: -
J gene: TRBJ2-5
V gene: TRBV11-1
CDR3 DNA: TGTGCCAGCAGCTTATCGACGGGGGGGGCAGAGACCCAGTACTTC
CDR3 protein: CASSLSTGGAETQYF

D gene: -
clone size: -
J gene: TRBJ2-3
V gene: TRBV9
CDR3 DNA: TGTGCCAGCAGCGTAAGGGGATCCCCTTCGGATACGCAGTATTTT
CDR3 protein: CASSVRGSPSDTQYF

D gene: -
clone size: few
J gene: TRBJ2-3
V gene: TRBV4-1
CDR3 DNA: TGCGCCAGCAGCCAAGTAGCGGCCACAGATACGCAGTATTTT
CDR3 protein: CASSQVAATDTQYF

D gene: -
clone size: -
J gene: TRBJ1-5
V gene: TRBV7-9
CDR3 DNA: TGTGCCAGCAGCTTAGGAAATCAGCCCCAGCATTTT
CDR3 protein: CASSLGNQPQHF